What follows is one TCR beta chain and its context. What this receptor recognizes is not known. No base qualities exist here, and no much larger clone lies one base off it. The collaborating institutions used their own protocols to collect whole blood in K2EDTA tubes. For TCRbeta analysis, collaborators shipped samples as frozen whole blood, isolated PBMCs, or DNA extracted from either of those sample types. The data derive from a study of blood T cell repertoires in COVID-19 (dated by TCRdb to the early 2020s). For the wider study: Samples from collaborators originated in the United States, Italy and Spain and spanned both the acute and convalescent phases of COVID-19. Samples came from the ongoing ImmuneRACE study (first 160 participants) plus 1,254 subjects from 6 global collaborators. Where available, HLA class I and class II types were obtained from metadata supplied by the sample provider rather than from assay-based typing. The repertoires were made available in a free public database intended to serve as a resource for research on the immune response to SARS-CoV-2. Sample metadata almost always included a de-identified subject ID, COVID-19 status, age in years and sex. Subjects who had been exposed to COVID-19, were actively infected with it, or had recovered from it provided the deeply sampled blood TCRbeta repertoires that made up the dataset. The material from the prospective study consisted of cDNA or gDNA derived from T cells, B-cell-depleted T cells, or PBMCs. The research as a whole found: Clinical and demographic metadata were provided uncurated, with the amount varying by source and participant.

TCRbeta CDR3 regions were amplified from genomic DNA by means of the immunoSEQ Assay, a bias-controlled multiplex PCR. In the authors' own workflow: The number of nucleated cells in each sample was estimated by amplification of reference gene primers within the assay. To quantify the absolute abundance of each unique TCRbeta CDR3 rearrangement, sequence reads were collapsed and filtered. Productive Simpson clonality was computed per sample as the square root of Simpson's diversity index over productive rearrangements. Sourced from immuneACCESS, this table was stored by TCRdb with only in-frame sequences that have V and J called. A share of the clones is absent; for the studies checked, an unresolved V gene accounts for under half, and the remainder has no known explanation. Clone size and the V and J calls come from that table; the DNA yielded D and trimming. In all, the sample holds approximately 69,000 clones, and 73% of those were seen once. Approximately 20% of the sample lies in the top ten.

As encoded in the germline V gene, CDR1 is MNHEY while CDR2 is SVGEGT. CDR3 length: 14 amino acids, cysteine to phenylalanine. Only the CDR3 portion is preserved as DNA: 42 bases, with reading frame beginning at the first base. Germline trimming amounts to 4 bases on V and 5 bases on J, with 5 as the count of junction bases outside the gene matches. The chain links TRBV6-2 or TRBV6-3 with TRBJ2-5; 9 bases in between match TRBD2. This TCR came from a man in his sixties with acute or convalescent COVID-19. Sequences were obtained from peripheral blood. The nucleotides are TGTGCCAGCAGTTCCCAGCGGGGGGTGGAGACCCAGTACTTC. Its translation reads: CASSSQRGVETQYF.